This T cell receptor (beta chain) stems from a study of blood T cell repertoires in COVID-19. About the study: The United States, Italy and Spain supplied acute and convalescent COVID-19 samples. The analysed material was cDNA or gDNA that came from T cells, B-cell-depleted T cells, or PBMCs.

The germline V gene has CDR1 GTSNPN and CDR2 SVGIG (reference sequence). Trimming left V 4 bases short and J 6 bases short, with 21 bases between. This CDR3 region has 15 residues. In the original analysis: Researchers report that nucleated cell counts were estimated from reference gene primer amplification. This table comes from immunoSEQ multiplex PCR, and its TCRdb copy is limited to in-frame clones, with some not included. The V and J calls and clone size come from that table; D and trimming were worked out from the DNA. The sample includes about 200,000 clones, approximately 91% of them seen just once.

The gene calls are TRBV30 and TRBJ1-2; D possibly corresponds to TRBD1 (5 bases). Sequenced sample: peripheral blood. This TCR was recovered from a man between 40 and 49 years old with acute or convalescent COVID-19. Here the CDR3 reads CAWTTHRLGTNGYTF. CDR3 in DNA: TGTGCCTGGACCACCCACAGGTTGGGGACTAATGGCTACACCTTC.